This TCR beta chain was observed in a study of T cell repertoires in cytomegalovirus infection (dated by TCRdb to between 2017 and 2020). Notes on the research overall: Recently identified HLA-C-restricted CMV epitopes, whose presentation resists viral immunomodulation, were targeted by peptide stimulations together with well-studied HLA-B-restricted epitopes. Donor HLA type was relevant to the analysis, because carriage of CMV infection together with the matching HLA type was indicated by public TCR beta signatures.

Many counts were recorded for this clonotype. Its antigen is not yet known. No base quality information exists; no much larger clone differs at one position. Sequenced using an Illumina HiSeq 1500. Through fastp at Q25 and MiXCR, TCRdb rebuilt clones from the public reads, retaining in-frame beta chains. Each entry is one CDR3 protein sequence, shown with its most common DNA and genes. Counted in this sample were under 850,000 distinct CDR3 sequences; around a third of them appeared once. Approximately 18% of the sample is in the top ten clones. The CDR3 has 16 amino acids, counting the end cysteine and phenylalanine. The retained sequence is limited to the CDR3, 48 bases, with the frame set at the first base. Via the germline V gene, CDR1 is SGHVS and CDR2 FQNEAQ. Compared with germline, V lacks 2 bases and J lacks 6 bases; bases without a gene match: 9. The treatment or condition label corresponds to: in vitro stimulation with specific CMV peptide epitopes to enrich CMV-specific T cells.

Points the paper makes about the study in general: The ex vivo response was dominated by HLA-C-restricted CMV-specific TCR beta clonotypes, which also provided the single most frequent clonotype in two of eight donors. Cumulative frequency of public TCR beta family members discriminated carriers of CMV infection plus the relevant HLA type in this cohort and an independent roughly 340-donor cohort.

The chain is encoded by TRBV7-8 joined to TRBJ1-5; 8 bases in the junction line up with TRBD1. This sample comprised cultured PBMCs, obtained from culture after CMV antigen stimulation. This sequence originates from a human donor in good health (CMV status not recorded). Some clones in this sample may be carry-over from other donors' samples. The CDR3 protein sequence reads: CASSLWSTGDGQPQHF. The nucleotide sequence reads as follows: TGTGCCAGCAGCTTATGGTCGACAGGGGACGGTCAGCCCCAGCATTTT. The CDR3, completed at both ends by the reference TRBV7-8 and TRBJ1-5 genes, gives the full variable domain GAGVSQSPRYKVAKRGQDVALRCDPISGHVSLFWYQQALGQGPEFLTYFQNEAQLDKSGLPSDRFFAERPEGSVSTLKIQRTQQEDSAVYLCASSLWSTGDGQPQHFGDGTRLSIL.